This is a list of T cell receptor beta chains from one sample in a study of control samples from healthy donors and cancer patients. Only in-frame clones appear in the TCRdb table, and some are missing; sequencing was by immunoSEQ multiplex PCR. The sample consists of about 94,000 clones, just over 90% of them appearing once. Sample: blood. The receptors were sampled from a woman between 18 and 30 years old in good health. The CDR3 runs from the conserved cysteine through the conserved F or W. Fields, in order: CDR3 length, V gene, D gene, J gene, clone size, CDR3 DNA, CDR3 protein. D genes are given only for firm matches. Clone size is not always given. Where it is, it says once, few, many or a class for expanded clones.

length: 15; V: TRBV7-9; D: NA; J: TRBJ1-2; size: NA; DNA: TGTGCCAGCAGCCCCTCCCGAGACCCTTCGGGGGGCTACACCTTC; CDR3: CASSPSRDPSGGYTF
length: 15; V: TRBV28; D: NA; J: TRBJ2-7; size: NA; DNA: TGTGCCAGCAGTCCCACCGGGACGGTCCACCGCGAGCAGTACTTC; CDR3: CASSPTGTVHREQYF
length: 14; V: TRBV2; D: NA; J: TRBJ1-2; size: NA; DNA: TGTGCCAGCATGGGGGCGATTTGGAACTATGGCTACACCTTC; CDR3: CASMGAIWNYGYTF
length: 16; V: TRBV10-2; D: NA; J: TRBJ2-3; size: NA; DNA: TGCGCCAGCAGTGAGTCACTAGTGATCCCCCCAGATACGCAGTATTTT; CDR3: CASSESLVIPPDTQYF
length: 14; V: TRBV5-1; D: NA; J: TRBJ2-2; size: NA; DNA: TGCGCCAGCAGCCACGAGGTGAACACCGGGGAGCTGTTTTTT; CDR3: CASSHEVNTGELFF
length: 14; V: TRBV2; D: NA; J: TRBJ1-6; size: NA; DNA: TGTGCCAGCAGCCTTTACTCCTATAATTCACCCCTCCACTTT; CDR3: CASSLYSYNSPLHF
length: 14; V: TRBV6-5; D: NA; J: TRBJ2-7; size: NA; DNA: TGTGCCAGCAGCCACCCCGACAGTTTCTACGAGCAGTACTTC; CDR3: CASSHPDSFYEQYF
length: 13; V: TRBV10-2; D: NA; J: TRBJ2-2; size: NA; DNA: TGCGCCAGCACGGGACCATCAAGGAGGGAGCTGTTTTTT; CDR3: CASTGPSRRELFF
length: 14; V: TRBV6-1; D: NA; J: TRBJ2-3; size: NA; DNA: TGTGCCAGCAGTGATGGAACAGGGACAGATACGCAGTATTTT; CDR3: CASSDGTGTDTQYF
length: 16; V: TRBV19; D: NA; J: TRBJ1-5; size: NA; DNA: TGTGCCAGTAGTATAACCGGGGGGGTAAGCAATCAGCCCCAGCATTTT; CDR3: CASSITGGVSNQPQHF
length: 15; V: TRBV7-2; D: TRBD1; J: TRBJ1-4; size: NA; DNA: TGTGCCAGCAGCGCACCGGACAGGGGATCCGAAAAACTGTTTTTT; CDR3: CASSAPDRGSEKLFF
length: 13; V: TRBV4-1; D: NA; J: TRBJ1-1; size: NA; DNA: TGCGCCAGCAGCCAAGATAACATTTTTCGGGCTTTCTTT; CDR3: CASSQDNIFRAFF
length: 15; V: TRBV5-1; D: NA; J: TRBJ2-5; size: NA; DNA: TGCGCCAGCAGCTTCGGCAGGGTGATTCAAGAGACCCAGTACTTC; CDR3: CASSFGRVIQETQYF
length: 13; V: TRBV7-6; D: NA; J: TRBJ1-2; size: NA; DNA: TGTGCCAGCAGCTTGACGAGTAACTATGGCTACACCTTC; CDR3: CASSLTSNYGYTF
length: 13; V: TRBV7-9; D: TRBD1; J: TRBJ1-2; size: NA; DNA: TGTGCCAGCAGCGCAAGACAGGGTTATGGCTACACCTTC; CDR3: CASSARQGYGYTF
length: 13; V: TRBV6-5; D: NA; J: TRBJ2-7; size: NA; DNA: TGTGCCAGCACCAGGGACATGCTCTACGAGCAGTACTTC; CDR3: CASTRDMLYEQYF
length: 14; V: TRBV6-5; D: TRBD1; J: TRBJ2-2; size: NA; DNA: TGTGCCAGCAGTCGGACAGGAAACACCGGGGAGCTGTTTTTT; CDR3: CASSRTGNTGELFF
length: 17; V: TRBV9; D: NA; J: TRBJ2-3; size: NA; DNA: TGTGCCAGCAGCGCACACGGGGGAACGGGGGGCACAGATACGCAGTATTTT; CDR3: CASSAHGGTGGTDTQYF
length: 17; V: TRBV11-2; D: NA; J: TRBJ1-1; size: NA; DNA: TGTGCCAGCAGCTTACAGACAATCGCCCCAATGAACACTGAAGCTTTCTTT; CDR3: CASSLQTIAPMNTEAFF
length: 15; V: TRBV14; D: TRBD2; J: TRBJ2-1; size: once; DNA: TGTGCCAGCAGCCAACGGATAGCGGGGGGGCTTGAGCAGTTCTTC; CDR3: CASSQRIAGGLEQFF
length: 14; V: TRBV5-1; D: NA; J: TRBJ1-1; size: NA; DNA: TGCGCCAGCAGCCCGGGTCCCGAGGGCACTGAAGCTTTCTTT; CDR3: CASSPGPEGTEAFF
length: 18; V: TRBV7-8; D: TRBD2; J: TRBJ2-3; size: NA; DNA: TGTGCCAGCAGCTCCGCGGGACTAGCGGGGGAGAGCACAGATACGCAGTATTTT; CDR3: CASSSAGLAGESTDTQYF
length: 13; V: TRBV25-1; D: NA; J: TRBJ2-5; size: NA; DNA: TGTGCCAGCAGCTCGACAGTCCAAGAGACCCAGTACTTC; CDR3: CASSSTVQETQYF
length: 15; V: TRBV2; D: TRBD1; J: TRBJ1-2; size: NA; DNA: TGTGCCAGCAGTGATGGGACAGGGTCCAACTATGGCTACACCTTC; CDR3: CASSDGTGSNYGYTF
length: 16; V: TRBV14; D: NA; J: TRBJ1-1; size: NA; DNA: TGTGCCAGCAGCCAAGAAGGCGCCGGATTGAACACTGAAGCTTTCTTT; CDR3: CASSQEGAGLNTEAFF
length: 14; V: TRBV19; D: NA; J: TRBJ1-1; size: NA; DNA: TGTGCCAGTAGTATGTTTGGGGGGAACACTGAAGCTTTCTTT; CDR3: CASSMFGGNTEAFF
length: 16; V: TRBV18; D: NA; J: TRBJ1-6; size: NA; DNA: TGTGCCAGCTCACCAACCCCCCCGGTGTTAGGGTCACCCCTCCACTTT; CDR3: CASSPTPPVLGSPLHF
length: 14; V: TRBV10-3; D: NA; J: TRBJ1-1; size: NA; DNA: TGTGCCATCAGTGAGGGACAGACCTACACTGAAGCTTTCTTT; CDR3: CAISEGQTYTEAFF
length: 18; V: TRBV12-5; D: TRBD2; J: TRBJ2-3; size: NA; DNA: TGTGCTAGTGGTTTGACCCCAGACGGGGGGTTAGGCACAGATACGCAGTATTTT; CDR3: CASGLTPDGGLGTDTQYF
length: 14; V: TRBV6-6; D: TRBD1; J: TRBJ1-1; size: once; DNA: TGTGCCAGCAGTTACTATGGACAGGGGGCTGAAGCTTTCTTT; CDR3: CASSYYGQGAEAFF
length: 14; V: TRBV19; D: NA; J: TRBJ1-1; size: few; DNA: TGTGCCAGTAGTATAAGTGGCAGAAACACTGAAGCTTTCTTT; CDR3: CASSISGRNTEAFF
length: 14; V: TRBV11-2; D: TRBD1; J: TRBJ2-5; size: NA; DNA: TGTGCCAGCAGTCTGACAGGGAACCAAGAGACCCAGTACTTC; CDR3: CASSLTGNQETQYF
length: 16; V: TRBV3-1/TRBV3-2; D: NA; J: TRBJ2-2; size: few; DNA: TGTGCCAGCAGCCAAGGGTCAAGCCTCAGGTCCGGGGAGCTGTTTTTT; CDR3: CASSQGSSLRSGELFF
length: 13; V: TRBV5-1; D: NA; J: TRBJ1-4; size: NA; DNA: TGCGCCAGCAGCTTGGAGGCAGGGGAAAAACTGTTTTTT; CDR3: CASSLEAGEKLFF
length: 14; V: TRBV5-5; D: NA; J: TRBJ2-7; size: NA; DNA: TGTGCCAGCAGCCAGGGGATAACCTCCTACGAGCAGTACTTC; CDR3: CASSQGITSYEQYF
length: 15; V: TRBV5-5; D: TRBD1; J: TRBJ1-6; size: NA; DNA: TGTGCCAGCAGCGGGACCGGGACAGCTAATTCACCCCTCCACTTT; CDR3: CASSGTGTANSPLHF
length: 14; V: TRBV10-2; D: NA; J: TRBJ1-2; size: NA; DNA: TGCGCCAGCAGTGAGTCGAGGATCAACTATGGCTACACCTTC; CDR3: CASSESRINYGYTF
length: 16; V: TRBV9; D: NA; J: TRBJ2-3; size: NA; DNA: TGTGCCAGCAGCGTAGCTCGGGGCCAGGGCGGGGATACGCAGTATTTT; CDR3: CASSVARGQGGDTQYF
length: 13; V: TRBV5-4; D: NA; J: TRBJ1-1; size: NA; DNA: TGTGCCAGCAGCTGGGACATGAACACTGAAGCTTTCTTT; CDR3: CASSWDMNTEAFF
length: 15; V: TRBV6-1; D: TRBD2; J: TRBJ2-1; size: few; DNA: TGTGCCAGCAGTGAAGCGACGGGGGGCTACAATGAGCAGTTCTTC; CDR3: CASSEATGGYNEQFF
length: 17; V: TRBV6-1; D: NA; J: TRBJ1-2; size: NA; DNA: TGTGCCAGCAGTGAAGCAATGTCGGGGTCTGATAACTATGGCTACACCTTC; CDR3: CASSEAMSGSDNYGYTF
length: 14; V: TRBV19; D: TRBD1; J: TRBJ1-1; size: NA; DNA: TGTGCCAGTAGTATAAGACAGGGGGACACTGAAGCTTTCTTT; CDR3: CASSIRQGDTEAFF
length: 13; V: TRBV9; D: TRBD2; J: TRBJ2-1; size: NA; DNA: TGTGCCAGCAGCGTCGGGGGGGCGGATGAGCAGTTCTTC; CDR3: CASSVGGADEQFF
length: 11; V: TRBV20-1; D: NA; J: TRBJ2-7; size: NA; DNA: TGCAGTGCTAGAGACGGAGGAGGGCAGTACTTC; CDR3: CSARDGGGQYF
length: 15; V: TRBV7-6; D: NA; J: TRBJ2-7; size: NA; DNA: TGTGCCAGCAGTCCTATCGGGGAGAACCCCTACGAGCAGTACTTC; CDR3: CASSPIGENPYEQYF
length: 14; V: TRBV25-1; D: NA; J: TRBJ2-7; size: NA; DNA: TGTGCCAGCAGTGAATCTGTGGGGGCACGGGAGCAGTACTTC; CDR3: CASSESVGAREQYF
length: 14; V: TRBV5-1; D: NA; J: TRBJ1-4; size: NA; DNA: TGCGCCAGCAGCTTCCGGGGGCTGGACGAAAAACTGTTTTTT; CDR3: CASSFRGLDEKLFF
length: 16; V: TRBV3-1/TRBV3-2; D: NA; J: TRBJ2-1; size: NA; DNA: TGTGCCAGCAGCCAGGGGCCGCTCGGGGGTGACAATGAGCAGTTCTTC; CDR3: CASSQGPLGGDNEQFF
length: 18; V: TRBV2; D: NA; J: TRBJ1-6; size: NA; DNA: TGTGCCAGCACGTTAGGGCAGGACGACCGCTCCTATAATTCACCCCTCCACTTT; CDR3: CASTLGQDDRSYNSPLHF
length: 15; V: TRBV4-2; D: TRBD1; J: TRBJ1-4; size: medium-sized; DNA: TGTGCCAGCAGCCAAGATCGACAGGGGGCTGAAAAACTGTTTTTT; CDR3: CASSQDRQGAEKLFF
length: 16; V: TRBV5-1; D: TRBD2; J: TRBJ2-1; size: NA; DNA: TGCGCCAGCAGCACTAGCGGGGCCAGTACCTACAATGAGCAGTTCTTC; CDR3: CASSTSGASTYNEQFF
length: 14; V: TRBV4-1; D: NA; J: TRBJ2-7; size: NA; DNA: TGCGCCAGCAGACTGTCGGGCGCATCGGCCGAGCAGTACTTC; CDR3: CASRLSGASAEQYF
length: 17; V: TRBV5-1; D: NA; J: TRBJ2-2; size: NA; DNA: TGCGCCAGCAGCTTGTATGAAGGGCGCATGGGCACCGGGGAGCTGTTTTTT; CDR3: CASSLYEGRMGTGELFF
length: 12; V: TRBV9; D: NA; J: TRBJ1-2; size: NA; DNA: TGTGCCAGCGGCCTGGGGGTCTATGGCTACACCTTC; CDR3: CASGLGVYGYTF
length: 15; V: TRBV5-8; D: TRBD2; J: TRBJ2-7; size: NA; DNA: TGTGCCAGCAGCTTTGCGGGAGCGTCAACCTACGAGCAGTACTTC; CDR3: CASSFAGASTYEQYF
length: 14; V: TRBV5-1; D: NA; J: TRBJ1-1; size: NA; DNA: TGCGCCAGCAGCCACGGGCGGCAAAGAATAGGAGCTTTCTTT; CDR3: CASSHGRQRIGAFF
length: 12; V: TRBV7-9; D: NA; J: TRBJ1-2; size: NA; DNA: TGTGCCAGCAGCTTAGGACAGACGGCCTACACCTTC; CDR3: CASSLGQTAYTF
length: 18; V: TRBV29-1; D: NA; J: TRBJ2-7; size: NA; DNA: TGCAGCGTTGAAGGCAGGACCGGTCCGGGGGGCCTTTCCTACGAGCAGTACTTC; CDR3: CSVEGRTGPGGLSYEQYF